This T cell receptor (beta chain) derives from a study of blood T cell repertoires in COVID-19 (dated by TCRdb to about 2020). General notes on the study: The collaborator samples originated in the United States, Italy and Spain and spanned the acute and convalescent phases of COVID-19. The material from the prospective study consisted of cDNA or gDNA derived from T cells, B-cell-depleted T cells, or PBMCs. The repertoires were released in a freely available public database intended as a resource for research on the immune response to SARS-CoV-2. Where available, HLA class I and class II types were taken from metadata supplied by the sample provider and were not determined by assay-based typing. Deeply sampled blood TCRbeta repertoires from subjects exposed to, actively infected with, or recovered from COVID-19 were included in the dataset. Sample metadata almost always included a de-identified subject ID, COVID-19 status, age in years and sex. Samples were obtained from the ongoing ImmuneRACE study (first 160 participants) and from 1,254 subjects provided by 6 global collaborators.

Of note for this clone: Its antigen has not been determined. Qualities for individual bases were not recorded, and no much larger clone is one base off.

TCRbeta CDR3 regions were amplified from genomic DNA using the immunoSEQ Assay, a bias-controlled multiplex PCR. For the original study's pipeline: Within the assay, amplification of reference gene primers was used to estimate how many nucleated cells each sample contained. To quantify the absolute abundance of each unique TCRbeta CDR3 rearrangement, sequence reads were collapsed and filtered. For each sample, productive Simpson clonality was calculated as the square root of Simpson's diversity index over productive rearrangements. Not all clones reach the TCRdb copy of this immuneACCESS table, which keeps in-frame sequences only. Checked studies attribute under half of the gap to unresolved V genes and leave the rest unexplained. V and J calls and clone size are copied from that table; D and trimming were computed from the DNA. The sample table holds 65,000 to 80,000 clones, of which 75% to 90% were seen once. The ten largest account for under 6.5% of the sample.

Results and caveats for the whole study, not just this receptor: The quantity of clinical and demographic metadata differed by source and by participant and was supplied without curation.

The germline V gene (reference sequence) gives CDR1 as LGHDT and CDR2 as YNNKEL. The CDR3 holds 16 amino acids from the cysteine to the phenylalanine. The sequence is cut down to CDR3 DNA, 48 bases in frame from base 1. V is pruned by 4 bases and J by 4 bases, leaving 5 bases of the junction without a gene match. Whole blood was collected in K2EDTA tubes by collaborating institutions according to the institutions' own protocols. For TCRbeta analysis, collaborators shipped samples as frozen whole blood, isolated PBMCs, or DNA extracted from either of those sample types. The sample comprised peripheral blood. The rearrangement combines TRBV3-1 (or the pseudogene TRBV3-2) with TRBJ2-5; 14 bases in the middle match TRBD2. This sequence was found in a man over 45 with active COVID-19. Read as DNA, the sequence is TGTGCCAGCAGCCTCGGACTAGCGGGGGGAAGAGAGACCCAGTACTTC. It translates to CASSLGLAGGRETQYF.